Listed below are T cell receptor beta chains from one sample, sequenced in a study of CXCR3 chemokines and chemotherapy response in bladder cancer. TCRdb re-derived calls from the PCR reads in MiXCR, one entry per CDR3 protein. Found here are 8,100 or so distinct CDR3 sequences, roughly 12% of them singletons; the top ten hold about 16%. The specimen was obtained from a patient whose treatment included neoadjuvant chemotherapy. The origin of the receptors is a human donor with bladder cancer that responded to neoadjuvant chemotherapy. The CDR3 runs from the conserved cysteine through the conserved F or W. The order of the fields is D gene, V gene, clone size, CDR3 length, J gene, CDR3 protein, CDR3 DNA. The D gene is left open where the match is weak. A row's size may be missing; if present it is once, few, many or a size class.

d_call: .; v_call: TRBV18; clone_size: few; cdr3_length: 15; j_call: TRBJ1-4; cdr3_aa: CASSPSGAASEKLFF; cdr3_nt: TGTGCCAGCTCCCCCTCGGGGGCGGCATCTGAAAAACTGTTTTTT
d_call: .; v_call: TRBV15; clone_size: medium-sized; cdr3_length: 13; j_call: TRBJ1-2; cdr3_aa: CATSRDPDYGYTF; cdr3_nt: TGTGCCACCAGCAGAGACCCAGACTATGGCTACACCTTC
d_call: .; v_call: TRBV28; clone_size: .; cdr3_length: 17; j_call: TRBJ1-5; cdr3_aa: CASSGGAGINSNQPQHF; cdr3_nt: TGTGCCAGCAGTGGAGGGGCAGGGATCAATAGCAATCAGCCCCAGCATTTT
d_call: .; v_call: TRBV6-6; clone_size: medium-sized; cdr3_length: 14; j_call: TRBJ1-2; cdr3_aa: CASIPSVGGGGYTF; cdr3_nt: TGTGCCAGCATCCCCTCCGTGGGGGGGGGGGGCTACACCTTC
d_call: .; v_call: TRBV7-2; clone_size: few; cdr3_length: 15; j_call: TRBJ1-1; cdr3_aa: CASSFSGTGNTEAFF; cdr3_nt: TGTGCCAGCAGCTTTAGTGGTACGGGGAACACTGAAGCTTTCTTT
d_call: .; v_call: TRBV5-4; clone_size: medium-sized; cdr3_length: 12; j_call: TRBJ2-7; cdr3_aa: CASSLGGWEQYF; cdr3_nt: TGTGCCAGCAGCTTGGGGGGGTGGGAGCAGTACTTC
d_call: TRBD2; v_call: TRBV29-1; clone_size: many; cdr3_length: 14; j_call: TRBJ2-2; cdr3_aa: CSVAPTSGTGELFF; cdr3_nt: TGCAGCGTCGCCCCGACTAGCGGCACCGGGGAGCTGTTTTTT
d_call: .; v_call: TRBV6-5; clone_size: once; cdr3_length: 16; j_call: TRBJ1-2; cdr3_aa: CASSSAGPRTNYGYTF; cdr3_nt: TGTGCCAGCAGTTCCGCCGGGCCCCGGACTAACTATGGCTACACCTTC
d_call: .; v_call: TRBV18; clone_size: many; cdr3_length: 13; j_call: TRBJ1-3; cdr3_aa: CASSPGSGNTIYF; cdr3_nt: TGTGCCAGCTCACCAGGGTCTGGAAACACCATATATTTT
d_call: .; v_call: TRBV30; clone_size: .; cdr3_length: 15; j_call: TRBJ2-5; cdr3_aa: CAWSPGEGAAETQYF; cdr3_nt: TGTGCCTGGAGTCCCGGGGAGGGGGCGGCGGAGACCCAGTACTTC
d_call: TRBD1; v_call: TRBV5-6; clone_size: .; cdr3_length: 16; j_call: TRBJ2-2; cdr3_aa: CASSWGTGSTTGELFF; cdr3_nt: TGTGCCAGCAGCTGGGGGACAGGGTCGACCACCGGGGAGCTGTTTTTT
d_call: TRBD1; v_call: TRBV19; clone_size: many; cdr3_length: 18; j_call: TRBJ1-4; cdr3_aa: CASSTPGQFIRGNEKLFF; cdr3_nt: TGTGCCAGTAGTACACCGGGACAGTTCATCCGGGGTAATGAAAAACTGTTTTTT
d_call: .; v_call: TRBV20-1; clone_size: many; cdr3_length: 15; j_call: TRBJ2-5; cdr3_aa: CSARDPGTEGETQYF; cdr3_nt: TGCAGTGCTAGAGATCCGGGGACTGAAGGAGAGACCCAGTACTTC
d_call: TRBD1; v_call: TRBV6-5; clone_size: large; cdr3_length: 16; j_call: TRBJ1-2; cdr3_aa: CASSYSGYRGRDGYTF; cdr3_nt: TGTGCCAGCAGTTACTCGGGCTACAGGGGGCGTGATGGCTACACCTTC
d_call: .; v_call: TRBV11-2; clone_size: medium-sized; cdr3_length: 16; j_call: TRBJ1-1; cdr3_aa: CASSLDHGVRGTYAFF; cdr3_nt: TGTGCCAGCAGCTTAGACCACGGCGTGAGGGGAACATACGCTTTCTTT
d_call: .; v_call: TRBV27; clone_size: many; cdr3_length: 14; j_call: TRBJ1-2; cdr3_aa: CASSPGQSPYGYTF; cdr3_nt: TGTGCCAGCAGTCCCGGACAAAGTCCCTATGGCTACACCTTC
d_call: .; v_call: TRBV19; clone_size: medium-sized; cdr3_length: 15; j_call: TRBJ2-7; cdr3_aa: CASSGGEMPRYEQYF; cdr3_nt: TGTGCCAGTAGTGGGGGCGAAATGCCTCGCTACGAGCAGTACTTC
d_call: .; v_call: TRBV5-6; clone_size: many; cdr3_length: 16; j_call: TRBJ1-1; cdr3_aa: CASSFLGSSSLAFLPF; cdr3_nt: TGTGCCAGCAGCTTTCTGGGTTCCAGTTCCTTAGCTTTCTTACCTTTT
d_call: TRBD2; v_call: TRBV5-4; clone_size: many; cdr3_length: 17; j_call: TRBJ2-3; cdr3_aa: CASSLVTSGRWTDTQYF; cdr3_nt: TGTGCCAGCAGCTTAGTAACTAGCGGGAGGTGGACAGATACGCAGTATTTT
d_call: .; v_call: TRBV20-1; clone_size: .; cdr3_length: 16; j_call: TRBJ2-7; cdr3_aa: CSARDLAPAGSYEQYF; cdr3_nt: TGCAGTGCTAGAGATTTGGCTCCGGCGGGCTCCTACGAGCAGTACTTC
d_call: TRBD1; v_call: TRBV5-4; clone_size: .; cdr3_length: 13; j_call: TRBJ1-3; cdr3_aa: CASSSTGENTIYF; cdr3_nt: TGTGCCAGCAGCTCGACAGGGGAAAACACCATATATTTT
d_call: .; v_call: TRBV10-3; clone_size: many; cdr3_length: 16; j_call: TRBJ2-5; cdr3_aa: CAISESKGRQQETQYF; cdr3_nt: TGTGCCATCAGTGAGTCGAAGGGTAGGCAGCAAGAGACCCAGTACTTC
d_call: .; v_call: TRBV6-5; clone_size: many; cdr3_length: 16; j_call: TRBJ2-7; cdr3_aa: CASSYSIGADTYEQYF; cdr3_nt: TGTGCCAGCAGTTACTCGATCGGAGCGGACACCTACGAGCAGTACTTC
d_call: TRBD1; v_call: TRBV19; clone_size: many; cdr3_length: 15; j_call: TRBJ2-2; cdr3_aa: CASKRGTANTGELFF; cdr3_nt: TGTGCCAGTAAAAGGGGGACAGCGAACACCGGGGAGCTGTTTTTT
d_call: TRBD2; v_call: TRBV9; clone_size: many; cdr3_length: 15; j_call: TRBJ2-1; cdr3_aa: CASSRYRGGLDEQFF; cdr3_nt: TGTGCCAGCAGCCGCTATCGGGGGGGATTGGATGAGCAGTTCTTC
d_call: TRBD1; v_call: TRBV6-1; clone_size: .; cdr3_length: 13; j_call: TRBJ1-1; cdr3_aa: CASLHTGETEAFF; cdr3_nt: TGTGCCAGTTTGCATACAGGGGAGACTGAAGCTTTCTTT
d_call: TRBD1; v_call: TRBV12-3/TRBV12-4; clone_size: many; cdr3_length: 15; j_call: TRBJ1-2; cdr3_aa: CASSYGTGGLYGYTF; cdr3_nt: TGTGCCAGCAGTTACGGGACAGGGGGCCTCTATGGCTACACCTTC
d_call: .; v_call: TRBV6-1; clone_size: medium-sized; cdr3_length: 17; j_call: TRBJ1-2; cdr3_aa: CASSEGLRGGRSYGYTF; cdr3_nt: TGTGCCAGCAGTGAAGGTCTGAGGGGGGGGCGAAGCTATGGCTACACCTTC
d_call: .; v_call: TRBV30; clone_size: many; cdr3_length: 12; j_call: TRBJ1-5; cdr3_aa: CAWSVRDQPQHF; cdr3_nt: TGTGCCTGGAGTGTACGGGACCAGCCCCAGCATTTT
d_call: TRBD1; v_call: TRBV19; clone_size: .; cdr3_length: 13; j_call: TRBJ2-5; cdr3_aa: CASSIEGQGTQYF; cdr3_nt: TGTGCCAGTAGTATAGAGGGACAGGGGACCCAGTACTTC
d_call: TRBD2; v_call: TRBV6-1; clone_size: many; cdr3_length: 17; j_call: TRBJ2-5; cdr3_aa: CASKRLAGLSSQETQYF; cdr3_nt: TGTGCCAGCAAAAGACTAGCGGGGTTATCAAGCCAAGAGACCCAGTACTTC
d_call: TRBD1; v_call: TRBV10-3; clone_size: medium-sized; cdr3_length: 14; j_call: TRBJ1-5; cdr3_aa: CAIKEDRGNQPQHF; cdr3_nt: TGTGCCATCAAAGAGGACAGGGGCAATCAGCCCCAGCATTTT
d_call: .; v_call: TRBV6-1; clone_size: medium-sized; cdr3_length: 12; j_call: TRBJ1-2; cdr3_aa: CASGAGFYGYTF; cdr3_nt: TGTGCCAGCGGTGCAGGATTCTATGGCTACACCTTC
d_call: TRBD1; v_call: TRBV12-3/TRBV12-4; clone_size: many; cdr3_length: 13; j_call: TRBJ1-1; cdr3_aa: CASKDRGHFTTFF; cdr3_nt: TGTGCCAGCAAGGACAGGGGGCATTTTACGACTTTCTTT
d_call: TRBD2; v_call: TRBV20-1; clone_size: .; cdr3_length: 15; j_call: TRBJ2-7; cdr3_aa: CSARDFGGFPYEQYF; cdr3_nt: TGCAGTGCTAGAGATTTCGGGGGGTTCCCATACGAGCAGTACTTC